The 23 T cell receptor beta chains below were found in one sample sequenced in a study of shared clonotypes between healthy human individuals. The repertoire was sequenced with immunoSEQ multiplex PCR; TCRdb's copy has only in-frame clones and lacks some. The sample gives around 2.3 million clones, approximately 94% of which show up once; around 0.13% is in the top ten. Material for sequencing was naive CD4+ T cells sorted from blood. Subset in this sample: CD45RA+ positively selected. The receptor source for this set is a man in his late teens or twenties in good health.

The chain combines TRBV19 with TRBJ1-6, with TRBD1 as a possible D gene (5 bases). The CDR3 length is 15 residues. Trimming pared 5 bases from V and 6 bases from J, leaving 14 bases between. Germline values: CDR1 LNHDA, CDR2 SQIVND (reference sequence). The CDR3 DNA reads as TGTGCCAGTAGTGCGGGACTCAAAGTTAATTCACCCCTCCACTTT. The encoded protein is CASSAGLKVNSPLHF.

The chain has TRBV10-1 and TRBJ2-7, with D possibly being TRBD2 (5 bases). There are 14 residues in the CDR3. The germline V gene has CDR1 WNHNN and CDR2 SYGVQD (reference sequence). Trimming took 3 bases from V and 2 from J, leaving 11 bases between them. CDR3 nucleotide sequence: TGCGCCAGCAGTGACGGCGGGTCCCCCTACGAGCAGTACTTC. As protein: CASSDGGSPYEQYF.

The chain joins TRBV4-3 to TRBJ1-5; the match to TRBD1 covers 7 bases. The CDR3 spans 21 residues. Germline loops: CDR1 LGHNA, CDR2 YSLEER. Trimming took 0 bases from V and 0 from J; bases not matched to a gene: 17. CDR3 in amino acids: CASSQDRDRLLETNSNQPQHF. Written as DNA, the CDR3 is TGCGCCAGCAGCCAAGATCGGGACAGACTTTTAGAAACCAATAGCAATCAGCCCCAGCATTTT.

The J gene is TRBJ1-3, the V gene TRBV18; 7 nucleotides agree with TRBD1. With 2 bases clipped from V and 4 bases from J, the junction kept 5 bases outside the gene matches. Germline-derived CDR1 and CDR2 are KGHSH and LQKENI. This CDR3 has 15 amino acids. CDR3 amino acids: CASSPLRTGGNTIYF. In DNA form, the CDR3 reads TGTGCCAGCTCACCATTACGGACAGGAGGAAACACCATATATTTT.

V usage is TRBV19 and J usage is TRBJ1-5; TRBD1 matches 11 bases. Trimming took 5 bases from V and 0 from J; bases not matched to a gene: 3. The germline V gene has CDR1 LNHDA and CDR2 SQIVND (reference sequence). This CDR3 has 16 residues. CDR3: CASSWDRGVSNQPQHF. CDR3 coding DNA: TGTGCCAGTAGTTGGGACAGGGGGGTTAGCAATCAGCCCCAGCATTTT.

The chain has TRBV21-1 and TRBJ1-5; the DNA was not used to check the table's D call, TRBD1. TRBV21-1 is an annotated pseudogene. The CDR3 extends over 17 amino acids. CDR3 bases: TGTGCCAGCAGCAAAGAGGGGGACGAGGTTCCGAATCAGCCCCAGCATTTT. Encoded protein: CASSKEGDEVPNQPQHF.

The V and J genes are TRBV2 and TRBJ1-5; a possible D gene is TRBD1 (5 bases). The germline CDR1 and CDR2 sequences are SNHLY and FYNNEI. Trimming took off 1 base at V and 7 bases at J, with 14 bases between the two ends. The CDR3 has 15 amino acids. This CDR3 reads CASSEVAVGGQPQHF. In nucleotides, the CDR3 is TGTGCCAGCAGTGAAGTTGCGGTTGGGGGACAGCCCCAGCATTTT.

A note on this clone: The sample contains more than one DNA sequence encoding this CDR3. The rearrangement joins TRBV15 to TRBJ1-6; 7 bases map to TRBD1. Looked up from germline, CDR1 is LNHNV and CDR2 is YYDKDF (reference sequence). V lost 5 bases to trimming and J lost 5 bases; unmatched junction nucleotides: 3. The CDR3 totals 14 residues. The CDR3 DNA reads TGTGCCACCAGCCGGGACAGAGATAATTCACCCCTCCACTTT. Amino acids: CATSRDRDNSPLHF.

CDR3 sequence (DNA): TGTGCCAGCAGCCGGGACAGGGCCCCTTCCCTCTATGGCTACACCTTC. Translating it yields CASSRDRAPSLYGYTF. This chain connects TRBV11-2 to TRBJ1-2, with 9 bases that match TRBD1. CDR3 length equals 16 residues. J was trimmed by 4 bases and V by 5 bases; bases with no gene match: 11. Per germline, CDR1 SGHAT and CDR2 FQNNGV.

The sample holds one count of this clone. CDR3 residues: CASSQDQQTIGTF. The DNA for the CDR3 is TGCGCCAGCAGCCAAGATCAACAGACGATCGGCACCTTC. This chain connects TRBV4-3 to TRBJ1-2, with unresolved D. This CDR3 contains 13 residues. Germline V gene data show CDR1 as LGHNA and CDR2 as YSLEER. Trimming took off 0 bases at V and 13 bases at J, with 15 bases between the two ends.

The chain uses TRBV5-1 and TRBJ2-2; D might be TRBD2 (5 bases). CDR3 length equals 14 residues. V lost 4 bases and J 0 bases, leaving 7 bases between the germline ends. CDR1 is SGHRS and CDR2 is YFSETQ in the germline V gene. CDR3 sequence reads: CASSGSTNTGELFF. The CDR3 DNA reads as TGCGCCAGCAGCGGGAGTACGAACACCGGGGAGCTGTTTTTT.

This clone was seen only once. The chain links TRBV7-9 to TRBJ1-6; 8 nucleotides match TRBD1. Germline CDR1 is SEHNR and CDR2 is FQNEAQ (reference sequence). The length of the CDR3 is 18 residues. With 2 bases clipped from V and 7 bases from J, the junction kept 13 bases outside the gene matches. This CDR3 is CASSLPLGAGGENSPLHF. The CDR3, as DNA: TGTGCCAGCAGCTTACCCCTAGGGGCAGGGGGCGAGAATTCACCCCTCCACTTT.

The chain links TRBV21-1 to TRBJ1-2; TRBD1 is the table's D call and was not checked against the DNA. TRBV21-1 is designated a pseudogene. The CDR3 is made up of 15 amino acids. CDR3 in amino acids: CASSKDEYGIHGYTF. CDR3 bases: TGTGCCAGCAGCAAAGATGAATATGGCATTCATGGCTACACCTTC.

The CDR3 nucleotides read TGTGCCCTCAGGCCGGGACAAACCTATGGCTACACCTTC. Its protein product is CALRPGQTYGYTF. The rearrangement uses TRBV2 and TRBJ1-2; a weak D match, TRBD1 (6 bases). V was cut by 11 bases and J by 4 bases, with 17 bases left in between. The length of the CDR3 is 13 residues. In germline, CDR1 is SNHLY, CDR2 FYNNEI.

The chain recombines TRBV5-4 with TRBJ1-2; TRBD1 matches at 7 bases. V dropped 2 bases and J dropped 3; count of bases not matched to a gene: 7. From germline, CDR1 is SGHNT and CDR2 YYREEE (reference sequence). The CDR3 length is 15 residues. CDR3 bases: TGTGCCAGCAGCTTTGGCTCAGGGGGGGACTATGGCTACACCTTC. This sequence encodes CASSFGSGGDYGYTF. The whole variable domain, remainder taken from reference TRBV5-4 and TRBJ1-2, is ETGVTQSPTHLIKTRGQQVTLRCSSQSGHNTVSWYQQALGQGPQFIFQYYREEENGRGNFPPRFSGLQFPNYSSELNVNALELDDSALYLCASSFGSGGDYGYTFGSGTRLTVV.

The rearrangement links TRBV5-4 to TRBJ2-3; TRBD2 is a possible D gene (6 bases). Germline CDR1 SGHNT, CDR2 YYREEE (reference sequence). The germline V and J ends were trimmed by 2 bases and 3 bases, with 10 bases remaining between them. The CDR3 has 14 residues. The CDR3 reads CASSLSLATDTQYF. CDR3 nucleotides: TGTGCCAGCAGCTTATCACTAGCAACAGATACGCAGTATTTT.

The rearrangement joins TRBV14 to TRBJ2-7, with a weak D call TRBD1 (6 bases). The CDR3 length is 13 residues. Trimming pared 0 bases from V and 9 bases from J, leaving 12 bases between. Germline-derived CDR1 and CDR2 are SGHDN and FVKESK. The CDR3 DNA reads TGTGCCAGCAGCCAAGAACCACAGGGCGGGCAGTACTTC. It yields the protein CASSQEPQGGQYF.

J is TRBJ1-5 and V is TRBV6-1; D unresolved. V gave up 5 bases and J gave up 7 bases, with 12 bases separating them. The CDR3 extends over 13 amino acids. Germline loops: CDR1 MNHNS, CDR2 SASEGT. The CDR3 DNA reads as TGTGCCAGCAGTCAAGGAACAGTGCAGCCCCAGCATTTT. Encoded protein: CASSQGTVQPQHF.

The chain couples TRBV6-6 to TRBJ1-2; D is undetermined. V lost 7 bases, J lost 5 bases, and 17 bases lay in between. This CDR3 is built from 14 residues. Germline V CDR1 and CDR2: MNHNY, SVGAGI (reference sequence). CDR3 nucleotides: TGTGCCAGCACCCTGAGGGAGTCTGGTTATGGCTACACCTTC. Protein product: CASTLRESGYGYTF.

The chain uses TRBV9 and TRBJ2-3; possible D gene TRBD2, 7 bases. Germline CDR1 SGDLS, CDR2 YYNGEE. Trimming removed 4 bases at V and 3 bases at J, with 21 bases between. This CDR3 comprises 17 residues. The CDR3 here is CASSPRGGQAGTDTQYF. CDR3 in DNA: TGTGCCAGCAGCCCCAGGGGAGGCCAAGCGGGAACAGATACGCAGTATTTT.

This clone appeared a single time. The chain is built from TRBV10-1 and TRBJ2-1; D uncertain. Germline values: CDR1 WNHNN, CDR2 SYGVQD (reference sequence). The CDR3 totals 13 residues. V lost 7 bases to trimming and J lost 8 bases, with 15 bases between them. In nucleotides, the CDR3 is TGCGCCAGCATCGAACCACAAGCCCATGAGCAGTTCTTC. Translation: CASIEPQAHEQFF.

CDR3 protein: CASSPLAVSETQYF. Here the CDR3 DNA reads TGTGCCAGCAGTCCACTTGCCGTTTCAGAGACCCAGTACTTC. The V call is TRBV6-5, the J call TRBJ2-5; no clear D. Between the trimmed V and J ends, which lost 5 bases and 4 bases, there was a span of 14 bases. The germline gives CDR1 MNHEY, CDR2 SVGAGI. The length of the CDR3 is 14 residues.

V gene TRBV30 combines with J gene TRBJ1-5, with unresolved D. Trimming took 1 base from V and 0 from J, leaving 7 bases between them. Germline CDR1 and CDR2: GTSNPN and SVGIG (reference sequence). The CDR3 covers 14 residues. The CDR3 loop reads CAWSAQTSNQPQHF. CDR3 nucleotides: TGTGCCTGGAGTGCACAGACTAGCAATCAGCCCCAGCATTTT. The complete variable domain, with remaining parts taken from reference TRBV30 and TRBJ1-5, reads SQTIHQWPATLVQPVGSPLSLECTVEGTSNPNLYWYRQAAGRGLQLLFYSVGIGQISSEVPQNLSASRPQDRQFILSSKKLLLSDSGFYLCAWSAQTSNQPQHFGDGTRLSIL.